The rows below give T cell receptor beta chains drawn from one sample of a study of T cells in Graves' hyperthyroidism and ophthalmopathy. MiXCR, applied by TCRdb to the multiplex PCR reads, yields one record per CDR3 protein. The sample records about 98,000 distinct CDR3 sequences, 35% to 50% being singletons. The sequenced material came from peripheral blood or thyroid tissue (not recorded which). The receptors originated from a woman under 40 with Graves' hyperthyroidism. Each CDR3 is given with its conserved first and last residue. A D gene is named only where the DNA matches it firmly. Clone size is shown for a subset of rows, as once, few, many or a class of expanded clone.

j_gene: TRBJ1-1; abundance: few; v_gene: TRBV6-5; d_gene: TRBD1; CDR3aa: CASSEKDRGPTEAFF; CDR3nt: TGTGCCAGCAGTGAAAAAGACAGGGGCCCCACTGAAGCTTTCTTT
j_gene: TRBJ2-5; abundance: -; v_gene: TRBV20-1; d_gene: TRBD1; CDR3aa: CSAWDSQETQYF; CDR3nt: TGCAGTGCGTGGGACAGCCAAGAGACCCAGTACTTC
j_gene: TRBJ2-7; abundance: -; v_gene: TRBV15; d_gene: TRBD1; CDR3aa: CATSSLPGTDEQYF; CDR3nt: TGTGCCACCAGCAGCCTCCCCGGGACAGACGAGCAGTACTTC
j_gene: TRBJ1-5; abundance: many; v_gene: TRBV10-2; d_gene: -; CDR3aa: CASRLDRYNQPQHF; CDR3nt: TGCGCCAGCAGGCTAGACCGGTACAATCAGCCCCAGCATTTT
j_gene: TRBJ1-2; abundance: few; v_gene: TRBV29-1; d_gene: -; CDR3aa: CSVIVAGTAYGYTF; CDR3nt: TGCAGCGTCATCGTAGCAGGGACTGCGTATGGCTACACCTTC
j_gene: TRBJ1-6; abundance: -; v_gene: TRBV20-1; d_gene: TRBD1; CDR3aa: CSAQTGGESPLHF; CDR3nt: TGCAGTGCCCAAACAGGGGGCGAATCACCCCTCCACTTT
j_gene: TRBJ2-5; abundance: few; v_gene: TRBV5-4; d_gene: -; CDR3aa: CASSLWGQPQYF; CDR3nt: TGTGCCAGCAGCTTGTGGGGTCAGCCCCAGTACTTC
j_gene: TRBJ2-3; abundance: many; v_gene: TRBV7-9; d_gene: -; CDR3aa: CASRGELTQYF; CDR3nt: TGTGCCTCCCGCGGCGAATTAACGCAGTATTTT
j_gene: TRBJ1-1; abundance: -; v_gene: TRBV7-2; d_gene: -; CDR3aa: CASSLGNRVAIF; CDR3nt: TGTGCCAGCAGCTTAGGGAACAGGGTGGCTATCTTT
j_gene: TRBJ2-3; abundance: -; v_gene: TRBV20-1; d_gene: TRBD1; CDR3aa: CGASWAGGDTQYF; CDR3nt: TGCGGTGCTAGTTGGGCAGGGGGAGATACGCAGTATTTC
j_gene: TRBJ2-3; abundance: -; v_gene: TRBV9; d_gene: -; CDR3aa: CASSFLTSTDTQYF; CDR3nt: TGTGCCAGCAGCTTCCTCACTAGCACAGATACGCAGTATTTT
j_gene: TRBJ2-7; abundance: many; v_gene: TRBV6-6; d_gene: TRBD1; CDR3aa: CASSYITGTGNYEQYF; CDR3nt: TGTGCCAGCAGTTACATAACCGGGACAGGGAACTACGAGCAGTACTTC
j_gene: TRBJ2-5; abundance: -; v_gene: TRBV10-3; d_gene: TRBD1; CDR3aa: CAIMQGERQETQYF; CDR3nt: TGTGCCATCATGCAGGGGGAACGCCAAGAGACCCAGTACTTC
j_gene: TRBJ1-5; abundance: -; v_gene: TRBV7-2; d_gene: TRBD1; CDR3aa: CAWTGTDDQPQHF; CDR3nt: TGTGCCTGGACCGGGACAGATGATCAGCCCCAGCATTTT
j_gene: TRBJ1-1; abundance: -; v_gene: TRBV7-9; d_gene: TRBD1; CDR3aa: CASSLGTGEAAFF; CDR3nt: TGTGCCAGCAGCTTAGGGACAGGGGAGGCAGCTTTCTTT
j_gene: TRBJ1-1; abundance: -; v_gene: TRBV20-1; d_gene: -; CDR3aa: CSASSPTTAEAFF; CDR3nt: TGCAGTGCCAGCTCACCAACAACGGCTGAAGCTTTCTTT
j_gene: TRBJ2-5; abundance: -; v_gene: TRBV5-1; d_gene: -; CDR3aa: CASKQNQETQYF; CDR3nt: TGCGCCAGCAAGCAGAACCAAGAGACCCAGTACTTC
j_gene: TRBJ2-7; abundance: many; v_gene: TRBV4-1; d_gene: TRBD2; CDR3aa: CASSHATSGSSYEQYF; CDR3nt: TGCGCCAGCAGCCACGCAACTAGCGGGAGTTCCTACGAGCAGTACTTC
j_gene: TRBJ1-4; abundance: -; v_gene: TRBV13; d_gene: TRBD1; CDR3aa: CASSFRGGNEKLFF; CDR3nt: TGTGCCAGCAGCTTCAGGGGGGGGAATGAAAAACTGTTTTTT
j_gene: TRBJ2-7; abundance: many; v_gene: TRBV5-1; d_gene: TRBD1; CDR3aa: CASRPGQSLSYEQYF; CDR3nt: TGCGCCAGCAGACCGGGACAGTCTCTCTCCTACGAGCAGTACTTC
j_gene: TRBJ1-3; abundance: -; v_gene: TRBV12-3/TRBV12-4; d_gene: -; CDR3aa: CASRGVAGNTIYF; CDR3nt: TGTGCCAGCAGGGGGGTAGCGGGAAACACCATATATTTT
j_gene: TRBJ2-5; abundance: many; v_gene: TRBV6-5; d_gene: -; CDR3aa: CASSYRSGEETQYF; CDR3nt: TGTGCCAGCAGTTACCGGTCTGGAGAAGAGACCCAGTACTTC
j_gene: TRBJ1-2; abundance: -; v_gene: TRBV6-6; d_gene: TRBD1; CDR3aa: CASRGDRRLSYTF; CDR3nt: TGTGCCAGCAGGGGGGACAGGCGACTAAGCTACACCTTC
j_gene: TRBJ2-2; abundance: -; v_gene: TRBV5-1; d_gene: -; CDR3aa: CASSWDTDFTGELSF; CDR3nt: TGCGCCAGCAGCTGGGACACGGACTTTACCGGGGAGCTGTCTTTT
j_gene: TRBJ1-6; abundance: -; v_gene: TRBV10-3; d_gene: -; CDR3aa: CAISDDSSKEPRYNSPLHF; CDR3nt: TGTGCCATCAGTGACGACAGCTCTAAAGAACCCCGATATAATTCACCCCTCCACTTT
j_gene: TRBJ2-5; abundance: many; v_gene: TRBV11-2; d_gene: -; CDR3aa: CASSLPAPRETQYF; CDR3nt: TGTGCCAGCAGCCTCCCCGCACCGCGGGAGACCCAGTACTTC
j_gene: TRBJ1-4; abundance: many; v_gene: TRBV19; d_gene: -; CDR3aa: CASRPSRDFNEKLFF; CDR3nt: TGTGCCAGTAGGCCCAGCAGGGATTTTAATGAAAAACTGTTTTTT
j_gene: TRBJ2-3; abundance: many; v_gene: TRBV5-1; d_gene: -; CDR3aa: CASSLDAGTQYF; CDR3nt: TGCGCCAGCAGCTTGGATGCGGGTACGCAGTATTTT
j_gene: TRBJ2-2; abundance: many; v_gene: TRBV7-3; d_gene: -; CDR3aa: CASSSHPWGPGELFF; CDR3nt: TGTGCCAGCAGCTCCCATCCGTGGGGCCCCGGGGAGCTGTTTTTT
j_gene: TRBJ2-7; abundance: -; v_gene: TRBV7-8; d_gene: -; CDR3aa: CASSSGYGTPYEQYF; CDR3nt: TGTGCCAGCAGCTCAGGATACGGGACCCCCTACGAGCAGTACTTC
j_gene: TRBJ2-7; abundance: -; v_gene: TRBV20-1; d_gene: TRBD2; CDR3aa: CSALGTSGSSYEQYF; CDR3nt: TGCAGTGCCCTCGGGACTAGCGGGAGCTCCTACGAGCAGTACTTC
j_gene: TRBJ2-7; abundance: -; v_gene: TRBV27; d_gene: -; CDR3aa: CASKDLRGTYEQYF; CDR3nt: TGTGCCAGCAAAGACCTCAGGGGAACCTACGAGCAGTACTTC
j_gene: TRBJ1-4; abundance: many; v_gene: TRBV14; d_gene: -; CDR3aa: CASSQGSIEKLFF; CDR3nt: TGTGCCAGCAGCCAAGGGAGTATTGAAAAACTGTTTTTT
j_gene: TRBJ2-7; abundance: few; v_gene: TRBV2; d_gene: TRBD1; CDR3aa: CASSSPPGTGDYEQYF; CDR3nt: TGTGCCAGCAGTTCCCCCCCCGGGACAGGGGATTACGAGCAGTACTTC
j_gene: TRBJ2-7; abundance: -; v_gene: TRBV6-1; d_gene: TRBD2; CDR3aa: CASSPRTSGRPYEQYF; CDR3nt: TGTGCCAGCAGTCCCCGGACTAGCGGGCGACCCTACGAGCAGTACTTC
j_gene: TRBJ2-7; abundance: many; v_gene: TRBV28; d_gene: -; CDR3aa: CASSPGTLIYEQYF; CDR3nt: TGTGCCAGCAGTCCAGGGACACTTATCTACGAGCAGTACTTC
j_gene: TRBJ2-5; abundance: many; v_gene: TRBV27; d_gene: -; CDR3aa: CASSMGGRQETQYF; CDR3nt: TGTGCCAGTTCGATGGGTGGAAGACAAGAGACCCAGTACTTC
j_gene: TRBJ2-5; abundance: many; v_gene: TRBV18; d_gene: TRBD1; CDR3aa: CASSSGQGETQYF; CDR3nt: TGTGCCAGCTCCTCAGGACAGGGAGAGACCCAGTACTTC
j_gene: TRBJ2-3; abundance: -; v_gene: TRBV6-1; d_gene: TRBD2; CDR3aa: CASGTQGTSGPPASTDTQYF; CDR3nt: TGTGCCAGCGGAACACAGGGGACTAGCGGGCCCCCCGCTAGCACAGATACGCAGTATTTT
j_gene: TRBJ2-5; abundance: -; v_gene: TRBV7-2; d_gene: -; CDR3aa: CASSLRTVQETQYF; CDR3nt: TGTGCCAGCAGCTTACGGACAGTTCAAGAGACCCAGTACTTC
j_gene: TRBJ2-1; abundance: many; v_gene: TRBV10-1; d_gene: -; CDR3aa: CASSAFSGTLVNEQFF; CDR3nt: TGCGCCAGCAGTGCGTTCTCCGGGACCCTCGTCAATGAGCAGTTCTTC
j_gene: TRBJ1-4; abundance: -; v_gene: TRBV10-2; d_gene: -; CDR3aa: CASSDPGHLSTNEKLFF; CDR3nt: TGCGCCAGCAGTGATCCGGGACACCTTTCAACTAATGAAAAACTGTTTTTT
j_gene: TRBJ1-1; abundance: medium-sized; v_gene: TRBV25-1; d_gene: -; CDR3aa: CASIEDMEGHTEAFF; CDR3nt: TGTGCCAGCATCGAGGATATGGAGGGACACACTGAAGCTTTCTTT
j_gene: TRBJ1-5; abundance: -; v_gene: TRBV7-9; d_gene: -; CDR3aa: CASSPQGGQPQHF; CDR3nt: TGTGCCAGCAGCCCCCAGGGAGGACAGCCCCAGCATTTT
j_gene: TRBJ1-6; abundance: many; v_gene: TRBV4-1; d_gene: -; CDR3aa: CASSQEGGSSPLHF; CDR3nt: TGCGCCAGCAGCCAAGAGGGAGGGAGTTCACCCCTCCACTTT
j_gene: TRBJ2-7; abundance: -; v_gene: TRBV7-8; d_gene: TRBD2; CDR3aa: CASSSGLAGSYEQYF; CDR3nt: TGTGCCAGCAGTTCGGGACTAGCGGGAAGTTACGAGCAGTACTTC
j_gene: TRBJ2-7; abundance: many; v_gene: TRBV4-2; d_gene: TRBD2; CDR3aa: CASSHDSGSPYEQYF; CDR3nt: TGTGCCAGCAGCCATGACAGCGGGAGTCCCTACGAGCAGTACTTC
j_gene: TRBJ1-6; abundance: few; v_gene: TRBV4-1; d_gene: -; CDR3aa: CASSRRRLYNSPLHF; CDR3nt: TGCGCCAGCAGCCGGAGACGGCTTTATAATTCACCCCTCCACTTT
j_gene: TRBJ1-6; abundance: few; v_gene: TRBV9; d_gene: -; CDR3aa: CASSSNGPGTPLHF; CDR3nt: TGTGCCAGCAGCTCCAACGGACCCGGAACGCCCCTCCACTTT
j_gene: TRBJ1-2; abundance: -; v_gene: TRBV6-1; d_gene: TRBD1; CDR3aa: CASSASGTAYGYTF; CDR3nt: TGTGCCAGCAGTGCCTCCGGGACAGCCTATGGCTACACCTTC
j_gene: TRBJ2-5; abundance: -; v_gene: TRBV15; d_gene: -; CDR3aa: CATSSYSKGAGETQYF; CDR3nt: TGTGCCACCAGCAGTTACTCGAAAGGGGCGGGGGAGACCCAGTACTTC
j_gene: TRBJ1-5; abundance: -; v_gene: TRBV7-9; d_gene: TRBD1; CDR3aa: CASSSPGTVGNQPQHF; CDR3nt: TGTGCCAGCAGCTCCCCCGGGACAGTCGGCAATCAGCCCCAGCATTTT
j_gene: TRBJ1-6; abundance: many; v_gene: TRBV18; d_gene: -; CDR3aa: CASSERPRAPLHF; CDR3nt: TGTGCCAGCTCAGAAAGACCCCGAGCACCCCTCCACTTT
j_gene: TRBJ1-1; abundance: many; v_gene: TRBV6-5; d_gene: TRBD1; CDR3aa: CASNNFNRGNTEAFF; CDR3nt: TGTGCCAGCAACAATTTTAACAGGGGAAACACTGAAGCTTTCTTT
j_gene: TRBJ2-7; abundance: -; v_gene: TRBV15; d_gene: -; CDR3aa: CATSSPRDWSSYEQYF; CDR3nt: TGTGCCACCAGCAGTCCTCGGGACTGGTCTTCCTACGAGCAGTACTTC
j_gene: TRBJ1-4; abundance: -; v_gene: TRBV7-9; d_gene: -; CDR3aa: CASSPPPGQGEKLFF; CDR3nt: TGTGCCAGCAGCCCCCCCCCGGGACAAGGTGAAAAACTGTTTTTT
j_gene: TRBJ2-5; abundance: -; v_gene: TRBV6-5; d_gene: -; CDR3aa: CATSDSISNQPQYF; CDR3nt: TGTGCCACCTCTGACAGTATTAGCAATCAGCCCCAGTACTTC